Listed below are T cell receptor beta chains from one sample, sequenced in a study of blood T cell repertoires in COVID-19. Data came from immunoSEQ multiplex PCR; TCRdb stores just in-frame clones and leaves some out. The table lists some 320,000 clones, about 89% of them singletons, with approximately 8% in the top ten. Sequenced sample: peripheral blood. The source of these receptors is a woman in her forties or fifties who had recovered from COVID-19. The CDR3 runs from the conserved cysteine through the conserved F or W. A D gene is named only where the DNA matches it firmly. Not all rows give a size; the values are once, few, many and, for expanded clones, a class.

>TRBV7-9|-|13|TRBD1|TRBJ2-5
CASSTQGAETQYF
TGTGCCAGCAGTACGCAGGGGGCAGAGACCCAGTACTTC
>TRBV10-3|-|16|TRBD1|TRBJ1-4
CAISESGTGGLGKLFF
TGTGCCATCAGTGAGTCGGGGACAGGGGGACTCGGAAAACTGTTTTTT
>TRBV28|-|11|-|TRBJ2-7
CASSLQYEQYF
TGTGCCAGCAGTCTCCAGTACGAGCAGTACTTC
>TRBV27|-|16|-|TRBJ2-7
CASSSNREIGSYEQYF
TGTGCCAGCAGTTCAAACAGGGAAATAGGCTCCTACGAGCAGTACTTC
>TRBV10-2|-|14|TRBD1|TRBJ1-4
CASRNEGAWEKLFF
TGCGCCAGCAGGAACGAGGGGGCCTGGGAAAAACTGTTTTTT
>TRBV7-8|-|15|-|TRBJ1-2
CASSLLGTTPAGYTF
TGTGCCAGCAGCTTGCTTGGGACAACACCCGCGGGCTACACCTTC
>TRBV25-1|few|16|-|TRBJ2-2
CASSESRVGDTGELFF
TGTGCCAGCAGTGAATCTCGGGTAGGGGACACCGGGGAGCTGTTTTTT
>TRBV7-2|once|14|-|TRBJ2-1
CASSLGGGSNEQFF
TGTGCCAGCAGCTTAGGTGGGGGCTCGAATGAGCAGTTCTTC
>TRBV30|-|13|-|TRBJ2-4
CAWSVGDKNIQYF
TGTGCCTGGAGTGTAGGGGACAAAAACATTCAGTACTTC
>TRBV4-1|many|15|TRBD1|TRBJ1-2
CASSQQTGITYGYTF
TGCGCCAGCAGCCAACAGACAGGGATAACCTATGGCTACACCTTC
>TRBV4-1|-|13|-|TRBJ1-1
CASSRGQNTEAFF
TGCGCCAGCAGCCGAGGACAGAACACTGAAGCTTTCTTT
>TRBV6-5|-|13|-|TRBJ1-2
CASSYSEVYGYTF
TGTGCCAGCAGTTACTCGGAGGTTTATGGCTACACCTTC
>TRBV27|-|16|TRBD2|TRBJ2-1
CASSLSSSGGANEQFF
TGTGCCAGCAGTTTATCGTCTAGCGGGGGGGCCAATGAGCAGTTCTTC
>TRBV12-5|-|14|TRBD1|TRBJ1-6
CASALGQGNSPLHF
TGTGCTAGTGCCCTCGGACAGGGCAATTCACCCCTCCACTTT
>TRBV28|-|16|-|TRBJ1-6
CASSLISGLRSSPLHF
TGTGCCAGCAGTTTAATCTCGGGTTTGAGATCGTCACCCCTCCACTTT
>TRBV9|-|15|TRBD1|TRBJ1-2
CASSPRQGDSYGYTF
TGTGCCAGCAGCCCACGACAGGGAGACTCCTATGGCTACACCTTC
>TRBV9|-|15|-|TRBJ2-3
CASNAFGHYTDTQYF
TGTGCCAGCAACGCTTTTGGACACTACACAGATACGCAGTATTTT
>TRBV19|-|16|-|TRBJ2-1
CASTRGYSALDNEQFF
TGTGCCAGTACTAGGGGATATAGTGCTTTGGACAATGAGCAGTTCTTC
>TRBV28|-|15|TRBD1|TRBJ1-5
CASSLAQGAAQPQHF
TGTGCCAGCAGTTTGGCACAGGGGGCGGCTCAGCCCCAGCATTTT
>TRBV19|-|14|TRBD1|TRBJ2-5
CASSIGTAQETQYF
TGTGCCAGTAGTATTGGGACAGCCCAAGAGACCCAGTACTTC
>TRBV11-2|-|15|-|TRBJ2-2
CASSLQGSNTGELFF
TGTGCCAGCAGCTTACAGGGATCGAACACCGGGGAGCTGTTTTTT
>TRBV27|-|14|-|TRBJ2-2
CASSLLGPIEELFF
TGTGCCAGCAGTCTCCTGGGGCCTATCGAGGAGCTGTTTTTT
>TRBV10-3|many|14|-|TRBJ2-2
CAISYRINTGELFF
TGTGCCATCAGTTACAGGATAAACACCGGGGAGCTGTTTTTT